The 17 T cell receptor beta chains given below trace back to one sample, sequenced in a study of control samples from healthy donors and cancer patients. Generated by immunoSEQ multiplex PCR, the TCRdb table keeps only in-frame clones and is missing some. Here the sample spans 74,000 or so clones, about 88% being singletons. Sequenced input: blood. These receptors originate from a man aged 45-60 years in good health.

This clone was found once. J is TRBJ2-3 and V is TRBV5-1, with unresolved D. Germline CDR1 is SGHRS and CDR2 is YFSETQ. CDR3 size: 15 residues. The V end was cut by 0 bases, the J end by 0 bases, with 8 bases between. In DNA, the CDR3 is TGCGCCAGCAGCTTGGCAGGCTATAGCACAGATACGCAGTATTTT. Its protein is CASSLAGYSTDTQYF.

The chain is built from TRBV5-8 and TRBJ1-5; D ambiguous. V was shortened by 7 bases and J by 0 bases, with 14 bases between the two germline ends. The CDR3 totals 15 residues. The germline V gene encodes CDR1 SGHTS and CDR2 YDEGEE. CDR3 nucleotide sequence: TGTGCCAGCCAGTCCCAGAGTAATAGCAATCAGCCCCAGCATTTT. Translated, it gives CASQSQSNSNQPQHF.

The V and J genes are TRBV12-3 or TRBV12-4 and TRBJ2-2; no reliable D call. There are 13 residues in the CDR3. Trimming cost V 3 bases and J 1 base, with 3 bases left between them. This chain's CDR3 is CASSFGNTGELFF. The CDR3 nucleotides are TGTGCCAGCAGTTTTGGGAACACCGGGGAGCTGTTTTTT.

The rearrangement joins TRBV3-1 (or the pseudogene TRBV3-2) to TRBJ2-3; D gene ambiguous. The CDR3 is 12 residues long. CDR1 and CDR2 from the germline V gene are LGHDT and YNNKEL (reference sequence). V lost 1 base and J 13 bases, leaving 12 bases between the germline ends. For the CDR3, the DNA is TGTGCCAGCAGCCAAGGGCCCGTCCCGGAGTATTTT. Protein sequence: CASSQGPVPEYF.

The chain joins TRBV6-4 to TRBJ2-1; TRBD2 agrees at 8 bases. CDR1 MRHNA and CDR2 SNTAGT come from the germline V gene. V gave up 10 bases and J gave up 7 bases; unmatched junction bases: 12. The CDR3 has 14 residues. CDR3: CATRGGLGWNEQFF. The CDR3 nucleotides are TGTGCCACCCGGGGGGGACTAGGGTGGAATGAGCAGTTCTTC.

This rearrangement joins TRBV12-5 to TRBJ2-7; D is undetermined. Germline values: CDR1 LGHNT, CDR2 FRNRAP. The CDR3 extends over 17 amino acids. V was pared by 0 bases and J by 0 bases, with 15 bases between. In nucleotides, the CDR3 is TGTGCTAGTGGTTTGGTACCCCTAGGCCAATACTCCTACGAGCAGTACTTC. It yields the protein CASGLVPLGQYSYEQYF.

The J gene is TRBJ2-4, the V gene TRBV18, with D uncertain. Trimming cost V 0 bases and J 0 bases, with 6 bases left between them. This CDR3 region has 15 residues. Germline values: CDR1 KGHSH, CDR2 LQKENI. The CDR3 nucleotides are TGTGCCAGCTCACCACCGTCAGTAGCCAAAAACATTCAGTACTTC. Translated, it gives CASSPPSVAKNIQYF. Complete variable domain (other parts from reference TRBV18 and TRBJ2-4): NAGVMQNPRHLVRRRGQEARLRCSPMKGHSHVYWYRQLPEEGLKFMVYLQKENIIDESGMPKERFSAEFPKEGPSILRIQQVVRGDSAAYFCASSPPSVAKNIQYFGAGTRLSVL.

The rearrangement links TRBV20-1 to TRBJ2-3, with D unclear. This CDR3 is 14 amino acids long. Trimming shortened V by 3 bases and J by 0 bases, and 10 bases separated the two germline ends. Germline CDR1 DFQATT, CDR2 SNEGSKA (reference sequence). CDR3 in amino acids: CSASSGWSTDTQYF. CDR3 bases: TGCAGTGCTAGTTCCGGCTGGAGCACAGATACGCAGTATTTT.

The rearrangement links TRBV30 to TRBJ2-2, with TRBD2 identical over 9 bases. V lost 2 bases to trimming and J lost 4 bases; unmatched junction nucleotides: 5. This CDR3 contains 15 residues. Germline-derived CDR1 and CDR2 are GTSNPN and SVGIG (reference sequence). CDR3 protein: CAWSPLRGGTGELFF. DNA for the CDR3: TGTGCCTGGAGTCCGTTGCGGGGGGGCACCGGGGAGCTGTTTTTT.

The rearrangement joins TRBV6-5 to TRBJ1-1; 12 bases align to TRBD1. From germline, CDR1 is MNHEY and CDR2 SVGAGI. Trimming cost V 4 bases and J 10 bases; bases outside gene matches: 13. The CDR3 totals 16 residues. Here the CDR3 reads CASSSTVTGTGGVAFF. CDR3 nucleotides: TGTGCCAGCAGTTCCACCGTTACCGGGACAGGGGGCGTAGCTTTCTTT.

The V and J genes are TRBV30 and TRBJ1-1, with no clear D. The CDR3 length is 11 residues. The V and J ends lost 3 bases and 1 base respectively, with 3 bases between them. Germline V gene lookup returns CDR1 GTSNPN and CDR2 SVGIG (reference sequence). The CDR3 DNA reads TGTGCCTGGAGGGAGAACACTGAAGCTTTCTTT. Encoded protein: CAWRENTEAFF.

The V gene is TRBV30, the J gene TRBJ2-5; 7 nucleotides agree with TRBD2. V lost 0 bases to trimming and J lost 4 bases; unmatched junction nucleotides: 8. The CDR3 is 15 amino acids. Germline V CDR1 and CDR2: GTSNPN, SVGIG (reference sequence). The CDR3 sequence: CAWSVERGVRETQYF. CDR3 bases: TGTGCCTGGAGTGTTGAACGGGGGGTTAGAGAGACCCAGTACTTC. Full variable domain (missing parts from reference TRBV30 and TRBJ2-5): SQTIHQWPATLVQPVGSPLSLECTVEGTSNPNLYWYRQAAGRGLQLLFYSVGIGQISSEVPQNLSASRPQDRQFILSSKKLLLSDSGFYLCAWSVERGVRETQYFGPGTRLLVL.

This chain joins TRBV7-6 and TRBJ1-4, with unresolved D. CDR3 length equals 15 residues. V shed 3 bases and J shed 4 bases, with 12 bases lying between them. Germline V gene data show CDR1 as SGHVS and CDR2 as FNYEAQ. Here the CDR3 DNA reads TGTGCCAGCAGCTTGGAACCGGGGTTTAATGAAAAACTGTTTTTT. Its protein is CASSLEPGFNEKLFF.

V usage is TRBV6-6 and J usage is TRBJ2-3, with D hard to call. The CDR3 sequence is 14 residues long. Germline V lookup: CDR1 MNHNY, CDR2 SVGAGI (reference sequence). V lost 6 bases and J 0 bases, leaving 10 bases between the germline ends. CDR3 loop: CASRPDGSTDTQYF. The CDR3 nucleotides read TGTGCCAGCAGGCCGGACGGTAGCACAGATACGCAGTATTTT.

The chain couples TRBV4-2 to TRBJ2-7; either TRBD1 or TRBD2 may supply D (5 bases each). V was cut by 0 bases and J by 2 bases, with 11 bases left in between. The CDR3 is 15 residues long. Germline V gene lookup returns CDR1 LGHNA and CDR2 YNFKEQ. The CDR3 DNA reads TGTGCCAGCAGCCAAGATAGACTGGGACCCTACGAGCAGTACTTC. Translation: CASSQDRLGPYEQYF.

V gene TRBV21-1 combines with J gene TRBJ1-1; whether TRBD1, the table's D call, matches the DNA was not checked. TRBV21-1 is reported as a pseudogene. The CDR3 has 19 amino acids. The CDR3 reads CASSKEWTGKMVHDDEAFF. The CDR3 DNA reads TGTGCCAGCAGCAAAGAATGGACAGGAAAGATGGTCCACGATGATGAAGCTTTCTTT.

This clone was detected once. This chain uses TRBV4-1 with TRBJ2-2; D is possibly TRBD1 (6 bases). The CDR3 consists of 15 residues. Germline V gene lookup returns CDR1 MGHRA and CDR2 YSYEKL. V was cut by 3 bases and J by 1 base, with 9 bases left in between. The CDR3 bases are TGCGCCAGCAGCCAGGGGGCCGTGAACACCGGGGAGCTGTTTTTT. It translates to CASSQGAVNTGELFF.